This entry describes one T cell receptor beta chain. This clonotype showed up many times. The antigen it recognizes is unknown. No base-level quality is on record; no much larger clone is a single base apart. Profiling of TCR beta VDJ combinations and CDR3 sequences used genomic DNA as the template. An Illumina HiSeq 2000 was the platform used for TCR repertoire sequencing. The authors' pipeline ran thus. TRBV/TRBJ rearrangement plots, CDR3 size and DJ length profiles, and Simpson's diversity index were used to evaluate the repertoires. The most abundant DNA sequence in the deep sequencing data was taken as the immunodominant clone. CDR3 amino acid sequences were checked for sharing between subjects and were compared against published repertoires and the VDJdb database. TCRdb handled the public reads itself, with Q25 trimming in fastp and clone calling in MiXCR, and kept productive beta chains. One record per CDR3 amino acid sequence lists the most common genes and DNA. None of the V and J calls come from the authors' own analysis; TCRdb made them. The sample table contains approximately 190,000 distinct CDR3 sequences; only one count was recorded for under 70% of them. The ten largest clones take up about 43% of the sample.

The source of the sample is a study of CD8+CD57+ T cells in acquired aplastic anemia (dated by TCRdb to between 2017 and 2018). At the level of the whole study: DNA extracted from sorted CD4+ and CD8+ cells had a mean of approximately 3.4 ug, with a range of roughly 0.19 to 27.4 ug. General study outcomes and caveats: Although around 30 CD8+ CDR3 sequences were shared by patients and controls, these sequences appeared highly expressed in patients and within the immunodominant clones of patients. Between patients and healthy controls, no significant difference in CD8+ Simpson's diversity was found (P=0.060).

Relative to germline, V is 0 bases shorter and J is 4 bases shorter, with 13 bases between their ends. The cysteine opens and the phenylalanine closes a CDR3 of 17 amino acids. Only the CDR3 DNA is retained, 51 bases long and in frame from the first base. In the germline V gene, CDR1 corresponds to LGHNA and CDR2 to YNFKEQ. The study deep-sequenced TCR repertoires of sorted CD4+ and CD8+ blood T cells from severe aplastic anemia patients and healthy subjects. Ficoll-Paque density gradient centrifugation was used to isolate peripheral blood mononuclear cells. Before DNA was extracted, CD4+ and CD8+ T cells were sorted using either FACS or magnetic beads.

Sequenced: sorted CD4+, CD8+, or CD8+CD57+ T cells (not recorded which) from PBMCs. The source of this sequence is a human donor with severe aplastic anemia or a healthy control (not recorded which). The rearrangement joined TRBV4-2 to TRBJ1-6; the best D guess is TRBD1, with 5 bases matching. The nucleotide sequence reads TGTGCCAGCAGCCAAGAAGGAAGAGGGGATTATAATTCACCCCTCCACTTT. Translated, this gives CASSQEGRGDYNSPLHF.